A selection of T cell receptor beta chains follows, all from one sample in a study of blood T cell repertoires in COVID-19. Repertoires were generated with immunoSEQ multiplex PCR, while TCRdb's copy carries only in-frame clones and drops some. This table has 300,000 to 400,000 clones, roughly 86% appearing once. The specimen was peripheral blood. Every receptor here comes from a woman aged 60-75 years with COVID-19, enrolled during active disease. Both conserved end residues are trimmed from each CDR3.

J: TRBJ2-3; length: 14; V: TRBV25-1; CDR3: ASSVWGRGSTDTQY
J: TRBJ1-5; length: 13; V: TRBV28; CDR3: ASTTTTGVLQPQH
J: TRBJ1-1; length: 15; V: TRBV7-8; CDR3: ASSLVGGKGVNTEAF
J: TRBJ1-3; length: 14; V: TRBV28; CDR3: ASSLPRGGDGNTIY
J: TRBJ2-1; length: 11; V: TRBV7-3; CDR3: ASSRPLGNEQF
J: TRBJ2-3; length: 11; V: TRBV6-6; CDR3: ASRAGGSPWAY
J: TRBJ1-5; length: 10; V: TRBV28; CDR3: ASSGPNQPQH
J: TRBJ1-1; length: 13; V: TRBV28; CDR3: ASSPSGGGWTEAF
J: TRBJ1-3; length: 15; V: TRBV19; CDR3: ASSKSTGTGDGNTIY
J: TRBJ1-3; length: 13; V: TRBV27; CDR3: ASSLLPGSGNTIY
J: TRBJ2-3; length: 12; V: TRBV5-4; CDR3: ASSQGLRTDTQY
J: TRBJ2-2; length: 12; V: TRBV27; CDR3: ASSLDTRPAELF
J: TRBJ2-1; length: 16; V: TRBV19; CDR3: ASSIPSWGTGTYNEQF
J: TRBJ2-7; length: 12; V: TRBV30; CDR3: AWIEKGRSYEQY
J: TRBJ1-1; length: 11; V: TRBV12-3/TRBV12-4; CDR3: ASTRGGKTEAF
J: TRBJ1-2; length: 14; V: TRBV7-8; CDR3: ASSLGDSSRVSGYT
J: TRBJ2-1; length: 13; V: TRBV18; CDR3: ASSPPTQGTNEQF
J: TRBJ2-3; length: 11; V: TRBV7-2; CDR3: ASSFGGANTQY
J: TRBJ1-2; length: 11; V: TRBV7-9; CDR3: ASSRDSYYGYT
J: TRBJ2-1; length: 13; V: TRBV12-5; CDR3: ASGLGVTAYNEQF
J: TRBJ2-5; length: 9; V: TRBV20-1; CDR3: SASPEETQY
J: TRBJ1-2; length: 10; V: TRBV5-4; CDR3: ASSLVSGADT
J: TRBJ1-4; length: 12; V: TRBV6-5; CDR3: ASSSDRVGEKLF
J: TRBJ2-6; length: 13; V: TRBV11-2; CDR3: ASSRQGTGANVLT
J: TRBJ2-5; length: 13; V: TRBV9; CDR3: ASSVITGGLETQY
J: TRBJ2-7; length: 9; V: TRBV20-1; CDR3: SARKGWEQY
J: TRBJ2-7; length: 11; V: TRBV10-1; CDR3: ASSESGNGGQY
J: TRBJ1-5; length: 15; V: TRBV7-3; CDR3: ASSLTFRGRYNQPQH
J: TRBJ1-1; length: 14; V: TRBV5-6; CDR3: ASTPLGSPMNTEAF
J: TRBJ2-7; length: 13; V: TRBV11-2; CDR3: ASSLGTGAPYEQY
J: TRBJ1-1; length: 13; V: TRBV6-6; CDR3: ASSYSGQVNTEAF
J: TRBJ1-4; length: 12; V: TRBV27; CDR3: ASSLVGVREKLF
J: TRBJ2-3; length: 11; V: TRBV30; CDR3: AWTRRPPDTQY
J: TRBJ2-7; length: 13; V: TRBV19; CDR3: ASSSRSVGFNEQY
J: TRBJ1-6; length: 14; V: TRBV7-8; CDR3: ASSLVISSYNSPLH
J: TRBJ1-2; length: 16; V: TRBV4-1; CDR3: ASSQVSDRANYLSGYT
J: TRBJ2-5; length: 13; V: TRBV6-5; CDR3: ASSVEQGKSQTQY
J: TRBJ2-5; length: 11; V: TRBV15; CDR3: ATSRDSSGTQY
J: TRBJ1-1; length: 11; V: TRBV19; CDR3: ASIEGANTEAF
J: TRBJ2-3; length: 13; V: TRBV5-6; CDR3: ASSLGTGRTDTQY
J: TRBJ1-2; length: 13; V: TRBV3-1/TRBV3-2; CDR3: ARKQGNGLWYGYT
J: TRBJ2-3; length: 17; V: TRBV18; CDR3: ASSPPGGRELGCTDTQY
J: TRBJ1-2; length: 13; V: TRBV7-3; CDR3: ASSAPGKKNYGYT
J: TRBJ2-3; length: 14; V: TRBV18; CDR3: ASSPPRDRGTDTQY
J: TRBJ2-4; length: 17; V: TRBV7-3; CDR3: ASSPDRGLAGGPKNIQY
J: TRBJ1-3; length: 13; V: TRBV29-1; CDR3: SVHSGQGPGNTIY
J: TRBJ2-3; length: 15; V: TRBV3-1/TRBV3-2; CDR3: ASSQEGGAGARGTQY
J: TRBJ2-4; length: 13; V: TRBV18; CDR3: ASSPPANLKNIQY
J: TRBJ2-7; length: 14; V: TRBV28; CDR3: ASSGDQGPRMYEQY
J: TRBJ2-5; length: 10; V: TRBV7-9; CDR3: ASSKQGETQY
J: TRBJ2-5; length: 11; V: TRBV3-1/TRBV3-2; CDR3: ASSQGGLGTQY
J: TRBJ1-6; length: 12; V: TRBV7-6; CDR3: ASSFTGAYSPLH
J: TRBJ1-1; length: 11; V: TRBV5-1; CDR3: ASSFTGETEAF
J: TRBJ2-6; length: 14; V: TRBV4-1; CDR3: ASSQPSGAGANVLT
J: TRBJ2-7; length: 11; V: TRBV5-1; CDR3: ASRPQGLEGQY
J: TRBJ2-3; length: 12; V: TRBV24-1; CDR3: ATSSTGSTDTQY
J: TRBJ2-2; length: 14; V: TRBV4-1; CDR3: ASSFPDRVDTGELF
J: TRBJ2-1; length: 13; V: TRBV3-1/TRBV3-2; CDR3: ASSERGSSYNEQF
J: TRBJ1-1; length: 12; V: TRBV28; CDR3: ASSAIGGGPEAF
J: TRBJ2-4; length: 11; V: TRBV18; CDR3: ASSRAGQGGLY